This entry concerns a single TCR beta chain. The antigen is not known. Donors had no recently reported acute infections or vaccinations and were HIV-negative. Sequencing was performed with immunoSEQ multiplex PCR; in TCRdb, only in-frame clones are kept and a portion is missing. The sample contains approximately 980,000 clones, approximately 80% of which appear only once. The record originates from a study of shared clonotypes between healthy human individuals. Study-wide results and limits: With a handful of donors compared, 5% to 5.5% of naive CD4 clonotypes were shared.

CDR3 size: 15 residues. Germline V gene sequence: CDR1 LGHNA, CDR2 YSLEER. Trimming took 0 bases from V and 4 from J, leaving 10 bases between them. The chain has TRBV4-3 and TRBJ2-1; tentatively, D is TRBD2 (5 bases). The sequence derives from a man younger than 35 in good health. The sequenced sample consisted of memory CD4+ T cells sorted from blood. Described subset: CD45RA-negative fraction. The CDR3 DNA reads TGCGCCAGCAGCCAAGAATTAGCGCATTACAATGAGCAGTTCTTC. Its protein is CASSQELAHYNEQFF.